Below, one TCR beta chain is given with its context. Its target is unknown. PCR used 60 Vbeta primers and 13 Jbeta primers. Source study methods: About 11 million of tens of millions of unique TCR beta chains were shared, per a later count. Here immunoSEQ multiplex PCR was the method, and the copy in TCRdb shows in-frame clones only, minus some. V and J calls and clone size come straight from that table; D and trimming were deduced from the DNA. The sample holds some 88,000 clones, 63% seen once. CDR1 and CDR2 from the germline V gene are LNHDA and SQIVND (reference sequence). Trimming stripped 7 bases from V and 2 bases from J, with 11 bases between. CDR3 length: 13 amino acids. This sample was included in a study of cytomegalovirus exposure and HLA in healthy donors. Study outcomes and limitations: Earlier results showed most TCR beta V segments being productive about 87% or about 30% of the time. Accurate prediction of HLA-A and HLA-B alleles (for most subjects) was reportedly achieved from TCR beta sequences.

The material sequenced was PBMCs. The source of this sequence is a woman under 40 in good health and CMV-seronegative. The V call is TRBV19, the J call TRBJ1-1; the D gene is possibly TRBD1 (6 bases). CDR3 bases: TGTGCCAGTACCTACAGGGTTAACACTGAAGCTTTCTTT. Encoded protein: CASTYRVNTEAFF.